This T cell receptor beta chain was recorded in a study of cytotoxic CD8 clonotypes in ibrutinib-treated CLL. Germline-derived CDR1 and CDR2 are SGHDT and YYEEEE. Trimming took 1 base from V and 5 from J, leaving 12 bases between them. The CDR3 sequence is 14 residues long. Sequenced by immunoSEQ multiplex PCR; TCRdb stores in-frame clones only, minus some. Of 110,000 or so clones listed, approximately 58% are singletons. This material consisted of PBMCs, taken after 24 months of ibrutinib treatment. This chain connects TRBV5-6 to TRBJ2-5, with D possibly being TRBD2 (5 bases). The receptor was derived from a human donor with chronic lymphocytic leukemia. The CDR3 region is CASSLFPPGETQYF. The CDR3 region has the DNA TGTGCCAGCAGCTTGTTTCCCCCGGGGGAGACCCAGTACTTC.